Below are 11 T cell receptor beta chains sequenced from a single sample in a study of T cell repertoires in cytomegalovirus infection. TCRdb passed the reads through MiXCR, listing each CDR3 protein once. The sample records under 150,000 distinct CDR3 sequences, roughly a quarter being singletons. Their target antigens are unknown. The sample comprised PBMCs, sequenced either directly or after in vitro stimulation (not recorded which). The receptors derive from a human donor in good health (CMV status not recorded). Some clones in this sample may be carry-over from other donors' samples.

In this sample, this clonotype turned up once. The chain recombines TRBV6-2 or TRBV6-3 with TRBJ2-7; 7 bases map to TRBD2. The CDR3 has 14 amino acids. Trimming at V came to 6 bases and at J to 3 bases, leaving 8 bases not matched to a gene. Germline CDR1 reads MNHEY; CDR2 reads SVGEGT. DNA of the CDR3: TGTGCCAGCAGAACCCTACTAGCGTTCTACGAGCAGTACGTC. Its translation is CASRTLLAFYEQYV.

This sequence joins TRBV10-3 and TRBJ1-1, with no clear D. Looked up from germline, CDR1 is ENHRY and CDR2 is SYGVKD. The CDR3 is 14 residues long. V was trimmed by 3 bases and J by 1 base, leaving 9 bases between them. The CDR3 region has the DNA TGTGCCATCAGTGAAGGTCCGGGGAACACTGAAGCTTTCTTT. This translates into CAISEGPGNTEAFF.

The gene calls are TRBV9 and TRBJ1-6; TRBD1 might be the D (6 bases). V lost 8 bases, J lost 6 bases, and 12 bases lay in between. The length of the CDR3 is 13 residues. The germline CDR1 and CDR2 sequences are SGDLS and YYNGEE. The CDR3 nucleotides are TGTGCCAGTTCGCGGACAGCTAATTCACCCCTCCACTTT. Translating gives CASSRTANSPLHF.

The rearrangement links TRBV6-2 or TRBV6-3 to TRBJ2-1; TRBD2 is a possible D gene (5 bases). The CDR3 has 14 residues. Per the germline V gene, CDR1 is MNHEY and CDR2 is SVGEGT. With 6 bases removed from V and 5 bases from J, the gap between germline ends came to 14 bases. In DNA, the CDR3 is TGTGCCAGCAGCCCTGTACGGGGTAACAATGAGCAGTTCTTC. The encoded protein is CASSPVRGNNEQFF.

This clonotype turned up a few times. V usage is TRBV19 and J usage is TRBJ1-1; tentatively, D is TRBD1 (5 bases). With 9 bases removed from V and 0 bases from J, the gap between germline ends came to 14 bases. The CDR3 has 14 amino acids. In germline, CDR1 is LNHDA, CDR2 SQIVND (reference sequence). CDR3: CASTRDRVNTEAFF. The CDR3 nucleotides read TGTGCCAGCACCAGGGACCGAGTGAACACTGAAGCTTTCTTT.

This chain uses TRBV19 with TRBJ2-7; D not resolved. Germline V gene data show CDR1 as LNHDA and CDR2 as SQIVND (reference sequence). The CDR3 contains 13 residues. V dropped 5 bases and J dropped 7 bases, with 15 bases sitting between them. The CDR3 DNA is TGTGCCAGTAGTCCTCGGACGCAAGGGGAGCAGTACTTC. This encodes CASSPRTQGEQYF.

This clonotype has just a few counts. J is TRBJ1-2 and V is TRBV20-1; 10 positions agree with TRBD1. The CDR3 is 14 amino acids. V dropped 3 bases and J dropped 5; count of bases not matched to a gene: 6. Germline CDR1 and CDR2: DFQATT and SNEGSKA (reference sequence). CDR3 sequence reads: CSASVGQGKYGYTF. The CDR3 DNA reads as TGCAGTGCTAGCGTGGGACAGGGGAAGTATGGCTACACCTTC.

In DNA, the CDR3 is TGTGCCAGCAGTTCTTTGTCCGAGTGGCAGGGCAACTATGGCTACACCTTC. Protein product: CASSSLSEWQGNYGYTF. The chain uses TRBV27 and TRBJ1-2; TRBD1 is a possible D gene (5 bases). CDR1 and CDR2 (germline): MNHEY, SMNVEV (reference sequence). V gave up 4 bases and J gave up 2 bases, with 20 bases separating them. This CDR3 has 17 residues.

The V gene is TRBV6-2 or TRBV6-3, the J gene TRBJ1-1; D is unclear. From germline, CDR1 is MNHEY and CDR2 SVGEGT. The CDR3 covers 12 residues. Between the trimmed V and J ends, which lost 0 bases and 7 bases, there was a span of 6 bases. The CDR3 DNA reads as TGTGCCAGCAGTTACTCTCAGCATGAAGCTTTCTTT. This encodes CASSYSQHEAFF.

DNA for the CDR3: TGTGCCAGCAAGGGGACAGGGCGAGTAGGAGAGCAGTTCTTC. It specifies CASKGTGRVGEQFF. The chain has TRBV28 and TRBJ2-1, with 9 positions matching TRBD1. CDR1 and CDR2 (germline): MDHEN, SYDVKM. Trimming took 7 bases from V and 10 from J; bases not matched to a gene: 11. This CDR3 spans 14 amino acids. The variable domain in full, with the rest retrieved from reference TRBV28 and TRBJ2-1, is DVKVTQSSRYLVKRTGEKVFLECVQDMDHENMFWYRQDPGLGLRLIYFSYDVKMKEKGDIPEGYSVSREKKERFSLILESASTNQTSMYLCASKGTGRVGEQFFGPGTRLTVL.

This clonotype was detected only a few times. The chain has TRBV6-1 and TRBJ2-7, with D possibly called TRBD1 or TRBD2 (5 bases each). The V gene lost 5 bases and the J gene lost 7 bases, with 15 bases spanning the gap. The CDR3 has 13 residues. Germline loops: CDR1 MNHNS, CDR2 SASEGT. The CDR3: CASSRYGAREQYV. CDR3 DNA sequence: TGTGCCAGCAGTCGCTACGGGGCCAGGGAGCAGTACGTC.